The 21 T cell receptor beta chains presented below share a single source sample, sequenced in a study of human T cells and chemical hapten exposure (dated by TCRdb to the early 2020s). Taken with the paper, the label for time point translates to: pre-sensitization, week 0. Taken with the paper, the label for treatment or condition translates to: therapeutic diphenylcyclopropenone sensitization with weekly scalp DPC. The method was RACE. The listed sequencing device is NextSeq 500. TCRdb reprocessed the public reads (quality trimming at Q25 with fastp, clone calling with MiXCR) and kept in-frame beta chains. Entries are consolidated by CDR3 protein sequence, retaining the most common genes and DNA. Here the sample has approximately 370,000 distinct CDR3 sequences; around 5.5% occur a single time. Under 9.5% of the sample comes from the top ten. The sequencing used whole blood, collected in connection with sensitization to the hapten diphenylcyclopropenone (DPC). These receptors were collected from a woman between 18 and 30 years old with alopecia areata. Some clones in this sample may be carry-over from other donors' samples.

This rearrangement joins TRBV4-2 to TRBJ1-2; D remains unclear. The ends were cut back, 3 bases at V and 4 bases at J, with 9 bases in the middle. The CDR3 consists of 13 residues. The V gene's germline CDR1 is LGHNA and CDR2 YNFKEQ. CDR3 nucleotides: TGTGCCAGCAGCCAGACGGACCTCTATGGCTACACCTTC. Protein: CASSQTDLYGYTF.

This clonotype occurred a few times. CDR3 in DNA: TGTGCCAGCAGTGGGACAGGTGGAAACACCATATATTTT. It encodes CASSGTGGNTIYF. The chain carries TRBV9 and TRBJ1-3, with TRBD1 identical over 8 bases. This CDR3 is 13 amino acids long. Germline values: CDR1 SGDLS, CDR2 YYNGEE. V dropped 5 bases and J dropped 3; count of bases not matched to a gene: 1.

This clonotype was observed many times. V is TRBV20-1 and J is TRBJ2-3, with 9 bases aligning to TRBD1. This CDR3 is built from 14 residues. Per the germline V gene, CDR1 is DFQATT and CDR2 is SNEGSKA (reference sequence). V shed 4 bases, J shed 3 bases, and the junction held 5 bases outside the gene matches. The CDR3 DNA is TGCAGTGCTAAGACAGGGGGGGATACAGATACGCAGTATTTT. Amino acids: CSAKTGGDTDTQYF.

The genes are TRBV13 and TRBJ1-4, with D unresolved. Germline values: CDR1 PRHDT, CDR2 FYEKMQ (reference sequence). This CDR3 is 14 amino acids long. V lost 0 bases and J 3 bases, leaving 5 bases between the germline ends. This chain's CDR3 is CASSLGHSNEKLFF. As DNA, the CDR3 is TGTGCCAGCAGCTTAGGACACTCTAATGAAAAACTGTTTTTT.

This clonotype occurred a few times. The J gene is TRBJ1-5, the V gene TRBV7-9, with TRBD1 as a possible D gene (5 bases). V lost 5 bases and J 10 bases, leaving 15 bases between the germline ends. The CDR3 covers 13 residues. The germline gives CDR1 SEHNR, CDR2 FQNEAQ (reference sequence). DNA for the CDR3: TGTGCCAGCAGCGGGGCGACCGCGTCCCCCCAGCATTTT. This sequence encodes CASSGATASPQHF.

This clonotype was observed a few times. CDR3 loop: CASSLETGREQFF. DNA of the CDR3: TGTGCCAGCAGCTTGGAGACAGGGAGAGAGCAGTTCTTC. The chain has TRBV5-4 and TRBJ2-1; TRBD1 aligns across 7 bases. The CDR3 contains 13 residues. J gave up 10 bases and V 0 bases, and 4 bases lay outside the gene matches. Germline loops: CDR1 SGHNT, CDR2 YYREEE (reference sequence).

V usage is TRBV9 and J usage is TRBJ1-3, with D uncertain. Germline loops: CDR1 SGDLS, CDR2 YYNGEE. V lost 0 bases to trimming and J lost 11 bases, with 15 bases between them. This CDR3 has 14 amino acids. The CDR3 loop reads CASSVVSTAAPIYF. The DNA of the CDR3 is TGTGCCAGCAGCGTAGTATCTACCGCCGCCCCCATATATTTT.

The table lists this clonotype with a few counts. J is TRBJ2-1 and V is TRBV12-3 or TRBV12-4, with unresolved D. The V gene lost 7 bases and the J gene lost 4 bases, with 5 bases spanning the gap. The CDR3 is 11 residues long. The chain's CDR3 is CASTSYNEQFF. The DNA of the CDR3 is TGTGCCAGCACCTCGTACAATGAGCAGTTCTTC.

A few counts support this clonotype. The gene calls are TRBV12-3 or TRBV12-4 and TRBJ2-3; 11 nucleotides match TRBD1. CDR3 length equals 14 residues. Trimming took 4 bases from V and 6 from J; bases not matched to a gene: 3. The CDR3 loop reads CASSWTGGADTQYF. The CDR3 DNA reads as TGTGCCAGCAGTTGGACAGGGGGCGCGGATACGCAGTATTTT.

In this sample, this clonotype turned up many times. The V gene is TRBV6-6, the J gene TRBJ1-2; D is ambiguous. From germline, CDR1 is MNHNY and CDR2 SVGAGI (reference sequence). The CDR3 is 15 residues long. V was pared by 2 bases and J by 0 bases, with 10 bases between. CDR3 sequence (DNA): TGTGCCAGCAGTTACCGGTCGCCAGCTAACTATGGCTACACCTTC. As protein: CASSYRSPANYGYTF.

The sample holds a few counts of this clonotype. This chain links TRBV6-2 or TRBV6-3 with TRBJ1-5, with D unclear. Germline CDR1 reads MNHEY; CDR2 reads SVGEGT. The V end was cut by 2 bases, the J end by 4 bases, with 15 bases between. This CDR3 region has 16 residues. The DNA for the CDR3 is TGTGCCAGCAGTTACGTACGGGGTTCAGGTAATCAGCCCCAGCATTTT. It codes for CASSYVRGSGNQPQHF.

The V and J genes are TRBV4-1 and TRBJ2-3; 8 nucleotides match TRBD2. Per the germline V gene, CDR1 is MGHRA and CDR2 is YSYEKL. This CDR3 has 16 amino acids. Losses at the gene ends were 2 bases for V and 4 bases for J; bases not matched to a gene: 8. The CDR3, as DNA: TGCGCCAGCAGCCAACTGTTGCGGGGGGAGTCAGATACGCAGTATTTT. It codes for CASSQLLRGESDTQYF.

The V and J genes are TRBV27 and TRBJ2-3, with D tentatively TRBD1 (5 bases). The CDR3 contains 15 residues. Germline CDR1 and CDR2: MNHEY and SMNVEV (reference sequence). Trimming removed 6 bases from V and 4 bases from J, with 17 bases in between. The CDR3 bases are TGTGCCAGCAGGAGTGGGCGCAGGGCCCCAGATACGCAGTATTTT. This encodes CASRSGRRAPDTQYF.

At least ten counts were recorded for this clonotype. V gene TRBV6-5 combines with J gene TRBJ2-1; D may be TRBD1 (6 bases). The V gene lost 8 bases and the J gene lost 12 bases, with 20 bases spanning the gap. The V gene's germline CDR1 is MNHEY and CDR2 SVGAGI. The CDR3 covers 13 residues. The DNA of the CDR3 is TGTGCCAGCGGGAGAGCTACAGGGTCCCGGCAGTTCTTC. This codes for CASGRATGSRQFF.

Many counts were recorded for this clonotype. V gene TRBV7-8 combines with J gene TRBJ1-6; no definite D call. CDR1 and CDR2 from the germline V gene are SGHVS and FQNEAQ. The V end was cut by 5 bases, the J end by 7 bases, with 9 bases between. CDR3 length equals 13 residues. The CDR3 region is CASSPRENSPLHF. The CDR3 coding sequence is TGTGCCAGCAGCCCAAGGGAAAATTCACCCCTCCACTTT.

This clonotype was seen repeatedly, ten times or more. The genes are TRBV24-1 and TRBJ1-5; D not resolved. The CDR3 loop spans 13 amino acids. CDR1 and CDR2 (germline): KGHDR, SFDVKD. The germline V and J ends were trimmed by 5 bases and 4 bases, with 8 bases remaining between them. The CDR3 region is CATSASPNQPQHF. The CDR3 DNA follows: TGTGCCACCAGTGCATCCCCGAATCAGCCCCAGCATTTT.

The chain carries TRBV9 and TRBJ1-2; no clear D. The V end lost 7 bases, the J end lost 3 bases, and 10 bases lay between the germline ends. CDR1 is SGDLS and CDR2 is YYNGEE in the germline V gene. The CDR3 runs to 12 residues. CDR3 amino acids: CASSVTDYGYTF. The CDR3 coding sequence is TGTGCCAGCTCAGTCACAGACTATGGCTACACCTTC.

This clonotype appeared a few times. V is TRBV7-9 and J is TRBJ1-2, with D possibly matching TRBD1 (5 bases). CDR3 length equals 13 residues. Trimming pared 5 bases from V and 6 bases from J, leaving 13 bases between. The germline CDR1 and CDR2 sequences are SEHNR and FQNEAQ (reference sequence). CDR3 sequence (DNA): TGTGCCAGCAGCCCTGGCAGGGAAGATGGCTACACCTTC. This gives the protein CASSPGREDGYTF.

CDR3: CASSRRGTVPTEAFF. The CDR3 nucleotides are TGTGCCAGCAGCCGACGCGGGACAGTACCCACTGAAGCTTTCTTT. The rearrangement uses TRBV14 and TRBJ1-1; 7 bases line up with TRBD1. Germline values: CDR1 SGHDN, CDR2 FVKESK. The CDR3 totals 15 residues. With V trimmed by 4 bases and J by 4 bases, 9 bases remained unmatched.

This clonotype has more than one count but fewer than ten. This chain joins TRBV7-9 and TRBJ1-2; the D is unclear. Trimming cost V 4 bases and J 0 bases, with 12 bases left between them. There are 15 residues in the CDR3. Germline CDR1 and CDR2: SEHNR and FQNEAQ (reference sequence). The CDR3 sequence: CASSSKRTANYGYTF. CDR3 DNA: TGTGCCAGCAGCTCCAAACGGACGGCTAACTATGGCTACACCTTC.

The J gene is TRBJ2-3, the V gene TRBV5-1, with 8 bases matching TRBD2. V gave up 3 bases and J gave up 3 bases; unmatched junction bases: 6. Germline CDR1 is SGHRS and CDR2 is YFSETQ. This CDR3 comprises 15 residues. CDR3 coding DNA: TGCGCCAGCAGCTGGAGTAGCGGGGTGACAGATACGCAGTATTTT. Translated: CASSWSSGVTDTQYF.